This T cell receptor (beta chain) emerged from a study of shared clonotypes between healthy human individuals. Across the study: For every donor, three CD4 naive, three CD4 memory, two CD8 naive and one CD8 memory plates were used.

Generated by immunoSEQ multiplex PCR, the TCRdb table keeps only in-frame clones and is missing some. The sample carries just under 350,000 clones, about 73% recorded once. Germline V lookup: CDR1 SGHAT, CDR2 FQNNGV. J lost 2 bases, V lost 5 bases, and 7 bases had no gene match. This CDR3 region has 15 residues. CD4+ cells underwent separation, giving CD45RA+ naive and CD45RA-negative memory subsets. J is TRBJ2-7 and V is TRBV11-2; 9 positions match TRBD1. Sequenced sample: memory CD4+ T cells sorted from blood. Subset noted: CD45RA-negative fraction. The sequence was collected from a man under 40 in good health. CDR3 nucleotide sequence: TGTGCCAGCAGCCGTACCGGGACAGGGACCTACGAGCAGTACTTC. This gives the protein CASSRTGTGTYEQYF.